A selection of T cell receptor beta chains follows, all from one sample in a study of long-term antiretroviral therapy in people with HIV. Measured with immunoSEQ multiplex PCR; TCRdb has only the in-frame clones, and not every one. The profile shows roughly 23,000 clones, approximately 80% of them singletons. This specimen was unsorted PBMCs, taken about 6.1 years after starting antiretroviral therapy. The receptors here all came from a man younger than 40 with HIV. CDR3s include the opening cysteine and the closing phenylalanine or tryptophan. The D gene is left open where the match is weak. Size values are once, few and many counts, or a class for expanded clones, and some rows have none.

d_call | clone_size | j_call | v_call | cdr3_nt | cdr3_aa
TRBD1 | - | TRBJ2-2 | TRBV28 | TGTGCCAGCAGCCGAAGTCGACAGGGCACCGGGGAGCTGTTTTTT | CASSRSRQGTGELFF
- | - | TRBJ2-7 | TRBV7-9 | TGTGCCAGCAGCTCAGAGGGAGGAATACCCTACGAGCAGTACTTC | CASSSEGGIPYEQYF
- | - | TRBJ2-2 | TRBV29-1 | TGCAGCCAACAAAGCGGAGACACCGGGGAGCTGTTTTTT | CSQQSGDTGELFF
- | - | TRBJ2-4 | TRBV2 | TGTGCCAGCAGTTCGGGGGCGGCCAAAAACATTCAGTACTTC | CASSSGAAKNIQYF
TRBD1 | once | TRBJ2-7 | TRBV11-2 | TGTGCCAGCAGCTCCCGTCGGACAGGGAACTACGAGCAGTACTTC | CASSSRRTGNYEQYF
- | - | TRBJ2-1 | TRBV4-3 | TGCGCCAGCAGCCAAGTTTGGACCCGGGAGCTTATAATAAGCTCCTACAATGAGCAGTTCTTC | CASSQVWTRELIISSYNEQFF
TRBD2 | once | TRBJ2-3 | TRBV7-3 | TGTGCCAGCAGCTTACGGGAGGGGGATACGCAGTATTTT | CASSLREGDTQYF
- | - | TRBJ1-1 | TRBV27 | TGTGCCAGCAATTTTAGGGGGACGAAAAGAACTGAAGCTTTCTTT | CASNFRGTKRTEAFF
TRBD2 | - | TRBJ2-4 | TRBV13 | TGTGCCAGCAGCAAGACTAGCGGGAGGGCCGGGGAGTACTTC | CASSKTSGRAGEYF
- | few | TRBJ1-2 | TRBV19 | TGTGCCAGTCGCGTCCAGGAGGACTATGGCTACACCTTC | CASRVQEDYGYTF
TRBD1 | once | TRBJ2-7 | TRBV18 | TGTGCCAGCTCACCCGGGACAGGGTTAAGCGAGCAGTACTTC | CASSPGTGLSEQYF
- | once | TRBJ1-1 | TRBV7-3 | TGTGCCAGCAGCTTGACCCTGATGAACACTGAAGCTTTCTTT | CASSLTLMNTEAFF
- | - | TRBJ1-1 | TRBV19 | TGTGCCAGTAATGGGGGAATAACCGGAATGAACACTGAAGCTTTCTTT | CASNGGITGMNTEAFF
- | - | TRBJ1-2 | TRBV28 | TGTGCCAGCAGACAAGCATTAGGGAGTGGCTACACCTTC | CASRQALGSGYTF
TRBD2 | - | TRBJ2-7 | TRBV5-1 | TGCGCCAGCAGCCTATTTAGCGGGGGGGAGAGCGAGCAGTACTTC | CASSLFSGGESEQYF
- | medium-sized | TRBJ2-3 | TRBV2 | TGTGCCAGCAGTGAAGCTCTCCTGAAAAGGATAGATACGCAGTATTTT | CASSEALLKRIDTQYF
TRBD1 | once | TRBJ1-2 | TRBV7-2 | TGTGCCAGCAGCTCGCCCTCCGGGACAGACTATGACTACACCTTC | CASSSPSGTDYDYTF